This TCR beta chain was identified during a study of shared clonotypes between healthy human individuals. At the level of the study: Each donor's CD8 memory used one plate, CD8 naive two, each CD4 subset three.

Methods used by the authors: ImmunoSEQ gave junction-only sequences without quality scores, so filtering differed. Profiled with immunoSEQ multiplex PCR; TCRdb holds only in-frame clones, not every one. From that table come the V and J calls and clone size; the DNA was used to work out D and trimming. The sample lists about 1 million clones, 75% occurring once. The length of the CDR3 is 12 residues. Between the trimmed V and J ends, which lost 4 bases and 5 bases, there was a span of 8 bases. CDR1 WNHNN and CDR2 SYGVQD come from the germline V gene (reference sequence). In its sample, this clone was seen many times. The antigen remains undetermined. Study-level findings and limits: The sole specimen, blood, was sampled, and tissue repertoires likely differ.

This chain uses TRBV10-1 with TRBJ1-1; unclear D gene. Source material: memory CD4+ T cells sorted from blood. Stated subset: CD45RA-negative fraction. The sequence was collected from a man aged 18 to 29 in good health. As DNA, the CDR3 is TGCGCCAGCAGTGCCGAGGGAACTGAAGCTTTCTTT. This sequence encodes CASSAEGTEAFF.